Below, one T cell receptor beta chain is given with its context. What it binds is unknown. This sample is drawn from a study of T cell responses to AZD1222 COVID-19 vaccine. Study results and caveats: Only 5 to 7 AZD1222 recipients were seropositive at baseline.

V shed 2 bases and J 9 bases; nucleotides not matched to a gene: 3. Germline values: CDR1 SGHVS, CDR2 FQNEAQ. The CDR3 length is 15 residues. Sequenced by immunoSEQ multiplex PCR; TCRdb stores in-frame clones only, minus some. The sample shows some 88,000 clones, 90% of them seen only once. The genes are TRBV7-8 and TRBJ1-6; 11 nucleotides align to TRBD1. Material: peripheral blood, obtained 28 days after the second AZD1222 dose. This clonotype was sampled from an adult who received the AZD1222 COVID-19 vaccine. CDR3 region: CASSLPGQGGSPLHF. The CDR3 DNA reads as TGTGCCAGCAGCTTACCGGGACAGGGGGGTTCACCCCTCCACTTT.